The 9 T cell receptor beta chains presented below share a single source sample, sequenced in a study of somatic mutations in cytotoxic T cells in rheumatoid arthritis. Here immunoSEQ multiplex PCR was the method, and the copy in TCRdb shows in-frame clones only, minus some. The sample lists about 6,600 clones, approximately 70% occurring once. Sequencing input: CD8+ T cells sorted from blood. These receptors all stem from a man in his forties in good health.

This chain joins TRBV10-3 and TRBJ2-7, with D possibly called TRBD1 or TRBD2 (5 bases each). The germline V and J ends were trimmed by 0 bases and 4 bases, with 16 bases remaining between them. Germline loops: CDR1 ENHRY, CDR2 SYGVKD. The CDR3 contains 16 residues. The CDR3 is CAISESLLGVFYEQYF. The CDR3 nucleotides read TGTGCCATCAGTGAGTCGTTACTAGGGGTTTTTTACGAGCAGTACTTC.

The chain is built from TRBV9 and TRBJ2-7, with D tentatively TRBD2 (7 bases). This CDR3 is 14 amino acids long. The germline V gene encodes CDR1 SGDLS and CDR2 YYNGEE. Deletions cut 3 bases from V and 0 bases from J, with 10 bases between. In DNA form, the CDR3 reads TGTGCCAGCAGCGAGGGGGGGGGCTCCTACGAGCAGTACTTC. Protein: CASSEGGGSYEQYF.

The chain joins TRBV19 to TRBJ2-1, with 7 bases that match TRBD2. Germline CDR1 is LNHDA and CDR2 is SQIVND (reference sequence). The length of the CDR3 is 13 residues. With V trimmed by 6 bases and J by 5 bases, 4 bases remained unmatched. The CDR3 protein is CASRELANNEQFF. CDR3 coding DNA: TGTGCCAGTAGGGAACTAGCGAACAATGAGCAGTTCTTC.

The V and J genes are TRBV29-1 and TRBJ2-5; 8 bases match TRBD1. Trimming cost V 6 bases and J 14 bases; bases outside gene matches: 11. Germline CDR1 reads SQVTM; CDR2 reads ANQGSEA. The CDR3 extends over 11 amino acids. In DNA, the CDR3 is TGCAGCGTCCAGGACAGGGCCCCTCCATACTTC. Protein product: CSVQDRAPPYF.

V and J are TRBV27 and TRBJ2-1; 11 bases fit TRBD2. Trimming cost V 5 bases and J 9 bases; bases outside gene matches: 12. This CDR3 comprises 16 residues. Germline CDR1 MNHEY, CDR2 SMNVEV (reference sequence). CDR3: CASSPSGTSGTGEQFF. In DNA form, the CDR3 reads TGTGCCAGCAGTCCTTCCGGGACTAGCGGAACCGGTGAGCAGTTCTTC.

J is TRBJ2-5 and V is TRBV27, with TRBD2 identical over 9 bases. With 7 bases clipped from V and 5 bases from J, the junction kept 14 bases outside the gene matches. CDR3 length: 16 residues. Per germline, CDR1 MNHEY and CDR2 SMNVEV (reference sequence). The CDR3: CASTVYGGRGVETQYF. CDR3 DNA: TGTGCCAGCACCGTCTACGGCGGGAGGGGAGTTGAGACCCAGTACTTC.

The V call is TRBV7-2, the J call TRBJ2-3; D is ambiguous. CDR3 size: 14 residues. Trimming removed 5 bases from V and 1 base from J, with 10 bases in between. The germline V gene has CDR1 SGHTA and CDR2 FQGNSA. The CDR3 nucleotides are TGTGCCAGCAGCACAGTCCGGGGCACAGATACGCAGTATTTT. Its translation: CASSTVRGTDTQYF.

This chain links TRBV30 with TRBJ2-5; no firm D call. Trimming cost V 2 bases and J 5 bases, with 9 bases left between them. The CDR3 is made up of 12 amino acids. Germline V CDR1 and CDR2: GTSNPN, SVGIG (reference sequence). DNA for the CDR3: TGTGCCTGGAGTAACGGGTTGGAGACCCAGTACTTC. Translation: CAWSNGLETQYF. Full variable domain (rest looked up from reference TRBV30 and TRBJ2-5): SQTIHQWPATLVQPVGSPLSLECTVEGTSNPNLYWYRQAAGRGLQLLFYSVGIGQISSEVPQNLSASRPQDRQFILSSKKLLLSDSGFYLCAWSNGLETQYFGPGTRLLVL.

This chain joins TRBV4-1 and TRBJ1-2, with 11 bases fitting TRBD1. Per germline, CDR1 MGHRA and CDR2 YSYEKL. This CDR3 spans 15 amino acids. Trimming cost V 2 bases and J 7 bases; bases outside gene matches: 6. CDR3 DNA: TGCGCCAGCAGCCAACCTGGGACAGGGGGGTTTGGCTACACCTTC. This codes for CASSQPGTGGFGYTF.